The rows below give T cell receptor beta chains drawn from one sample of a study of blood T cell repertoires in COVID-19. Clones were read by immunoSEQ multiplex PCR, and TCRdb kept only the in-frame ones, dropping some. The sample carries roughly 250,000 clones, roughly four fifths recorded once. Sequenced sample: peripheral blood. Receptors originate from a woman aged 65 to 85 with acute or convalescent COVID-19. The CDR3 runs from the conserved cysteine through the conserved F or W. A D gene is named only where the DNA matches it firmly. The size field is filled for only some rows; it gives once, few, many or a size class.

v_call,j_call,d_call,clone_size,cdr3_aa,cdr3_nt
TRBV5-5,TRBJ1-1,NA,few,CASSLTLTGTKTEAFF,TGTGCCAGCAGCCTAACCCTTACGGGAACCAAGACTGAAGCTTTCTTT
TRBV3-1/TRBV3-2,TRBJ1-4,TRBD1,few,CASSQSGDSNEKLFF,TGTGCCAGCAGCCAAAGTGGGGACAGTAATGAAAAACTGTTTTTT
TRBV5-5,TRBJ1-5,TRBD1,NA,CASSPWTGVGNQPQHF,TGTGCCAGCAGCCCCTGGACAGGGGTAGGCAATCAGCCCCAGCATTTT
TRBV7-9,TRBJ1-2,TRBD1,NA,CASTLSGQGDGYTF,TGTGCCAGCACCCTATCGGGACAGGGGGATGGCTACACCTTC
TRBV5-1,TRBJ1-4,TRBD1,NA,CASSKGQGPEKLFF,TGCGCCAGCAGCAAGGGACAGGGACCTGAAAAACTGTTTTTT
TRBV5-6,TRBJ2-1,TRBD1,NA,CASSFTGTGGYNEQFF,TGTGCCAGCAGCTTCACAGGGACAGGGGGCTACAATGAGCAGTTCTTC
TRBV11-2,TRBJ1-2,NA,NA,CASSSLGRGGYTF,TGTGCCAGCAGCTCTTTAGGCAGGGGAGGCTACACCTTC
TRBV21-1,TRBJ1-6,NA,once,CASSKLGNRFLHNSPLHF,TGTGCCAGCAGCAAATTAGGTAACAGGTTCCTCCATAATTCACCCCTCCACTTT
TRBV5-4,TRBJ2-1,TRBD1,NA,CASSLQGVNEQFF,TGTGCCAGCAGCTTGCAGGGGGTCAATGAGCAGTTCTTC
TRBV7-2,TRBJ1-2,NA,NA,CASSSWDIEGYTF,TGTGCCAGCAGCTCCTGGGACATCGAGGGCTACACCTTC
TRBV4-3,TRBJ1-4,NA,NA,CASSHEASGTTNEKLFF,TGCGCCAGCAGCCACGAGGCTTCCGGGACAACTAATGAAAAACTGTTTTTT
TRBV27,TRBJ1-2,NA,NA,CASSSPGGFYGYTF,TGTGCCAGCAGTTCCCCGGGGGGATTCTATGGCTACACCTTC
TRBV6-1,TRBJ1-2,NA,NA,CASSESLPPNYGYTF,TGTGCCAGCAGTGAAAGCCTTCCGCCCAACTATGGCTACACCTTC
TRBV7-8,TRBJ2-5,NA,NA,CASSLQGVGETQYF,TGTGCCAGCAGCTTACAGGGTGTAGGGGAGACCCAGTACTTC
TRBV7-2,TRBJ1-3,NA,NA,CASSLGPGTGNTIYF,TGTGCCAGCAGCTTAGGGCCGGGAACTGGAAACACCATATATTTT
TRBV6-5,TRBJ1-2,NA,NA,CASSWTTGESYGYTF,TGTGCCAGCAGTTGGACCACTGGGGAGAGCTATGGCTACACCTTC
TRBV27,TRBJ1-5,NA,NA,CATAPLPGISNQPQHF,TGTGCCACGGCCCCTCTACCGGGAATAAGCAATCAGCCCCAGCATTTT
TRBV29-1,TRBJ1-5,NA,once,CSVCVTENQPQHF,TGCAGCGTTTGCGTAACAGAAAATCAGCCCCAGCATTTT
TRBV6-5,TRBJ1-1,NA,few,CASSYSLSGEAFF,TGTGCCAGCAGTTACTCCCTCTCGGGGGAAGCTTTCTTT
TRBV10-3,TRBJ2-7,NA,NA,CAISDGSTYEQYF,TGTGCCATCAGTGACGGGTCAACCTACGAGCAGTACTTC
TRBV3-1/TRBV3-2,TRBJ1-4,TRBD1,NA,CASSLQGGLQEKLFF,TGTGCCAGCAGCCTTCAGGGGGGTCTTCAAGAAAAACTGTTTTTT
TRBV19,TRBJ1-4,TRBD1,NA,CASSLGTAQRKLFF,TGTGCCAGTAGTCTGGGGACAGCCCAAAGAAAACTGTTTTTT
TRBV11-2,TRBJ2-3,TRBD2,NA,CASSLVRGGGTNTQYF,TGTGCCAGCAGCTTAGTGAGGGGCGGGGGGACAAATACGCAGTATTTT
TRBV4-2,TRBJ1-6,NA,NA,CASSRGGSLYNSPLHF,TGTGCCAGCAGCCGAGGGGGTAGTCTGTATAATTCACCCCTCCACTTT
TRBV7-2,TRBJ2-2,NA,NA,CASSRRTRNTGELFF,TGTGCCAGCAGCCGCAGGACAAGGAACACCGGGGAGCTGTTTTTT
TRBV7-9,TRBJ2-1,TRBD1,once,CASSLVPGGSYNEQFF,TGTGCCAGCAGCTTAGTCCCAGGGGGCTCCTACAATGAGCAGTTCTTC
TRBV6-2/TRBV6-3,TRBJ2-1,TRBD1,NA,CASSFGGTGGDVQFF,TGTGCCAGCAGTTTCGGTGGGACAGGGGGGGATGTACAGTTCTTC
TRBV28,TRBJ1-4,TRBD1,NA,CASRASGGAYEKLFF,TGTGCCAGCAGGGCATCAGGGGGCGCCTATGAAAAACTGTTTTTT
TRBV7-8,TRBJ1-1,TRBD1,few,CASSSGTANTEAFF,TGTGCCAGCAGCTCCGGGACAGCGAACACTGAAGCTTTCTTT
TRBV6-6,TRBJ1-1,NA,once,CASSYVDLGVAEAFF,TGTGCCAGCAGTTACGTAGACTTAGGGGTGGCTGAAGCTTTCTTT
TRBV5-6,TRBJ1-5,NA,NA,CASSRGSYSNQPQHF,TGTGCCAGCAGCCGAGGCAGTTATAGCAATCAGCCCCAGCATTTT
TRBV18,TRBJ2-5,TRBD1,NA,CASSRDRQETQYF,TGTGCCAGCTCACGGGACAGGCAAGAGACCCAGTACTTC
TRBV10-3,TRBJ2-1,TRBD2,once,CAISPSGGVTYNEQFF,TGTGCCATCAGTCCATCTGGGGGGGTCACCTACAATGAGCAGTTCTTC
TRBV6-2/TRBV6-3,TRBJ2-1,NA,NA,CASRYDAWSSYNEQFF,TGTGCCAGCAGATACGACGCCTGGAGCTCCTACAATGAGCAGTTCTTC
TRBV9,TRBJ1-6,NA,NA,CASSVGPSYNSPLHF,TGTGCCAGCAGCGTGGGCCCCTCCTATAATTCACCCCTCCACTTT
TRBV19,TRBJ1-1,NA,NA,CATLGRLSTEAFF,TGTGCCACCCTAGGGAGGTTAAGCACTGAAGCTTTCTTT
TRBV7-6,TRBJ1-2,TRBD1,NA,CASSLGTGSFGYTF,TGTGCCAGCAGCTTAGGGACAGGGTCGTTCGGCTACACCTTC
TRBV15,TRBJ1-2,TRBD1,NA,CATSRGFGTAYGYTF,TGTGCCACCAGCAGAGGATTCGGGACAGCCTATGGCTACACCTTC
TRBV6-5,TRBJ1-6,NA,once,CASSYVQYNSPLHF,TGTGCCAGCAGTTACGTGCAGTATAATTCACCCCTCCACTTT
TRBV28,TRBJ1-6,NA,NA,CASGIRVQPLHF,TGTGCCAGCGGAATCCGGGTCCAACCCCTCCACTTT
TRBV7-2,TRBJ2-3,NA,NA,CASSLNRVGTDTQYF,TGTGCCAGCAGCTTAAACAGGGTTGGCACAGATACGCAGTATTTT
TRBV2,TRBJ2-3,NA,NA,CASSEARLGAGLDTQYF,TGTGCCAGCAGTGAAGCGCGCTTGGGGGCCGGGTTAGATACGCAGTATTTT
TRBV28,TRBJ1-3,NA,few,CASTPADSRPWFGNTIYF,TGTGCCAGCACCCCGGCGGACAGCCGGCCTTGGTTTGGGAACACCATATATTTT
TRBV18,TRBJ1-1,TRBD1,NA,CASSPADRAYTEAFF,TGTGCCAGCTCACCGGCGGACAGGGCCTACACTGAAGCTTTCTTT
TRBV19,TRBJ1-5,TRBD1,NA,CASSPVGQGGNQPQHF,TGTGCCAGTAGTCCCGTCGGACAGGGTGGCAATCAGCCCCAGCATTTT
TRBV18,TRBJ1-5,NA,NA,CASSPGGNQPQHF,TGTGCCAGCTCGCCCGGGGGCAATCAGCCCCAGCATTTT
TRBV29-1,TRBJ2-3,NA,NA,CSVEVLPGDTQYF,TGCAGCGTTGAGGTGCTCCCCGGGGATACGCAGTATTTT
TRBV5-1,TRBJ2-1,NA,NA,CASSLQGDYYNEQFF,TGCGCCAGCAGCTTACAGGGAGATTACTACAATGAGCAGTTCTTC
TRBV3-1/TRBV3-2,TRBJ2-6,NA,NA,CASSFRTLLSSGANVLTF,TGTGCCAGCAGCTTCCGTACTCTTTTAAGCTCTGGGGCCAACGTCCTGACTTTC
TRBV12-3/TRBV12-4,TRBJ1-2,TRBD1,NA,CASSLQGAYGYTF,TGTGCCAGCAGTCTACAGGGGGCCTATGGCTACACCTTC
TRBV27,TRBJ1-6,NA,NA,CASRRQPNSPLHF,TGTGCCAGCAGGCGGCAGCCTAATTCACCCCTCCACTTT
TRBV10-3,TRBJ2-1,NA,once,CAISERTSYNEQFF,TGTGCCATCAGTGAACGAACTAGTTACAATGAGCAGTTCTTC